This TCR beta chain was identified during a study of T cell repertoires in cytomegalovirus infection. Study context: CMV epitopes in the study were HLA-C-restricted (recently identified) and HLA-B-restricted (well studied). It was the public TCR beta signatures that indicated both CMV infection and matching HLA type. The study's findings and limits: HLA-C-restricted CMV clonotypes gave the most frequent clonotype in two of eight donors. People with CMV and the relevant HLA were identified by cumulative public TCR beta family frequency.

Germline CDR1 LNHDA, CDR2 SQIVND (reference sequence). Trimming removed 5 bases at V and 6 bases at J, with 23 bases between. CDR3 size: 17 residues. TCRdb re-analysed the reads in MiXCR, keeping a single row per CDR3 protein. The data show roughly 800,000 distinct CDR3 sequences, with 29% seen just once and about an eighth held by the top ten. As regards this clonotype: Its antigen is unknown.

The TCR originated in a human donor in good health (CMV status not recorded). Some clones in this sample may be carry-over from other donors' samples. This rearrangement joins TRBV19 to TRBJ1-5; D remains unclear. Sequenced material: cultured CD8+ T cells from PBMCs, taken from culture after CMV antigen stimulation. In DNA, the CDR3 is TGTGCCAGTAGTCAGGACGGACCCGTTGCGGAAGTTCAGCCCCAGCATTTT. Protein sequence: CASSQDGPVAEVQPQHF.